A selection of T cell receptor beta chains follows, all from one sample in a study of OX40 agonist ivuxolimab in advanced cancers. TCRdb's table, derived via immunoSEQ multiplex PCR, lists solely in-frame clones and lacks some. The table includes around 71,000 clones, 86% detected once. The sample here was CD4+ or CD8+ T cells sorted from blood, taken in a trial of the OX40 agonist ivuxolimab. These receptors were obtained from an adult with an advanced solid tumor such as melanoma, head and neck, liver or kidney cancer. The CDR3 runs from the conserved cysteine through the conserved F or W. A D gene is named only where the DNA matches it firmly. The listing skips clone size in some rows; elsewhere it reads once, few, many or a size class.

length,J,size,D,V,CDR3,DNA
15,TRBJ2-1,.,.,TRBV2,CASSERALGYDEQFF,TGTGCCAGCTCCGAAAGGGCCCTAGGTTACGATGAGCAGTTCTTC
14,TRBJ2-7,once,.,TRBV27,CASSPRVASYEQYF,TGTGCCAGCAGTCCGAGGGTCGCCTCCTACGAGCAGTACTTC
13,TRBJ2-7,.,TRBD1,TRBV6-6,CASSPRTGWEQYF,TGTGCCAGCAGCCCCCGGACAGGCTGGGAGCAGTACTTC
15,TRBJ1-3,.,.,TRBV28,CASSFQGFSGNTIYF,TGTGCCAGCAGTTTTCAGGGCTTCTCTGGAAACACCATATATTTT
16,TRBJ2-3,.,TRBD1,TRBV7-3,CASSSGTAPSTDTQYF,TGTGCCAGCAGCTCAGGGACAGCCCCTAGCACAGATACGCAGTATTTT
16,TRBJ2-5,.,TRBD2,TRBV5-1,CASSLAEMVGGETQYF,TGCGCCAGCAGCTTGGCCGAGATGGTGGGAGGGGAGACCCAGTACTTC
17,TRBJ2-6,.,TRBD1,TRBV11-3,CASSSGQALSGANVLTF,TGTGCCAGCAGCTCGGGACAGGCTCTCTCTGGGGCCAACGTCCTGACTTTC
17,TRBJ2-3,.,.,TRBV5-4,CASSPGGGPRFTDTQYF,TGTGCCAGCAGCCCAGGGGGGGGCCCTCGGTTTACAGATACGCAGTATTTT
11,TRBJ1-2,.,.,TRBV21-1,CASSGYYGYTF,TGTGCCAGCAGCGGGTACTATGGCTACACCTTC
12,TRBJ2-7,.,.,TRBV6-1,CASSEVAYEQYF,TGTGCCAGCAGTGAAGTGGCCTACGAGCAGTACTTC
13,TRBJ2-1,.,.,TRBV19,CASSMSGSNEQFF,TGTGCCAGTAGTATGTCGGGGTCCAATGAGCAGTTCTTC
15,TRBJ2-7,.,TRBD2,TRBV11-3,CASSPRLADGYEQYF,TGTGCCAGCAGCCCGCGACTAGCGGACGGCTACGAGCAGTACTTC
14,TRBJ1-4,.,.,TRBV9,CASSVGSTKGRLFF,TGTGCCAGCAGCGTAGGTTCCACTAAGGGGAGGTTGTTTTTT
15,TRBJ2-3,.,TRBD1,TRBV9,CASSAQGAITDTQYF,TGTGCCAGCAGCGCTCAGGGGGCTATCACAGATACGCAGTATTTT
16,TRBJ2-7,.,.,TRBV28,CASSLETEVPYYEQYF,TGTGCCAGCAGTTTAGAGACAGAAGTCCCTTACTACGAGCAGTACTTC
15,TRBJ2-3,.,TRBD2,TRBV7-2,CASSKRAGVADTQYF,TGTGCCAGCAGCAAGAGAGCGGGAGTTGCAGATACGCAGTATTTT
16,TRBJ2-7,.,TRBD1,TRBV19,CASSARPGQVSYEQYF,TGTGCCAGTAGTGCTCGACCGGGACAGGTGTCCTACGAGCAGTACTTC
15,TRBJ2-7,.,TRBD1,TRBV6-6,CASSYAGTGGIEQYF,TGTGCCAGCAGTTACGCCGGGACAGGGGGTATCGAGCAGTACTTC
16,TRBJ2-3,.,TRBD2,TRBV7-2,CASSAGLAGGPDTQYF,TGTGCCAGCAGCGCAGGACTAGCGGGAGGGCCAGATACGCAGTATTTT
14,TRBJ2-1,.,TRBD2,TRBV4-2,CASQTSGSYNEQFF,TGTGCCAGCCAGACTAGCGGGAGCTACAATGAGCAGTTCTTC
13,TRBJ2-7,.,TRBD2,TRBV6-5,CASSRGTSHEQYF,TGTGCCAGCAGTCGTGGGACTAGTCACGAGCAGTACTTC
13,TRBJ1-5,.,.,TRBV6-6,CASKQVPNQPQHF,TGTGCCAGCAAACAGGTGCCCAATCAGCCCCAGCATTTT
15,TRBJ2-7,.,TRBD2,TRBV28,CASIPGASGLYEQYF,TGTGCCAGCATCCCCGGAGCTAGCGGACTCTACGAGCAGTACTTC
16,TRBJ1-4,once,.,TRBV6-1,CASSAGIASTNEKLFF,TGTGCCAGCAGTGCGGGAATTGCTTCAACTAATGAAAAACTGTTTTTT
13,TRBJ2-7,.,.,TRBV6-1,CASKWSLNYEQYF,TGTGCCAGCAAGTGGAGTTTAAATTACGAGCAGTACTTC
13,TRBJ1-3,.,.,TRBV7-2,CASQDPSGNTIYF,TGTGCCAGCCAGGACCCCTCTGGAAACACCATATATTTT
18,TRBJ2-5,.,TRBD2,TRBV5-8,CASSFQDRLAGVIETQYF,TGTGCCAGCAGCTTCCAAGATCGACTAGCGGGAGTCATAGAGACCCAGTACTTC
16,TRBJ2-7,.,TRBD1,TRBV28,CASSLWAGGRAYEQYF,TGTGCCAGCAGTTTATGGGCAGGGGGCCGGGCCTACGAGCAGTACTTC
16,TRBJ2-7,once,TRBD2,TRBV19,CASSGGTSGSPYEQYF,TGTGCCAGTAGTGGCGGGACTAGCGGGAGTCCCTACGAGCAGTACTTC
14,TRBJ2-7,.,.,TRBV19,CASSIGRLSYEQYF,TGTGCCAGTAGTATTGGAAGACTCTCCTACGAGCAGTACTTC
14,TRBJ1-1,.,.,TRBV9,CASSAGIMNTEAFF,TGTGCCAGCAGCGCGGGGATCATGAACACTGAAGCTTTCTTT
15,TRBJ2-1,.,TRBD1,TRBV2,CASNPPGQVYNEQFF,TGTGCCAGCAATCCACCGGGACAGGTATACAATGAGCAGTTCTTC
14,TRBJ2-4,.,TRBD1,TRBV5-5,CASSLSGQRHIQYF,TGTGCCAGCAGCTTATCGGGACAGAGGCACATTCAGTACTTC
15,TRBJ2-7,.,.,TRBV7-2,CASTEELINFNEQYF,TGTGCCAGCACCGAGGAGCTGATTAACTTCAACGAGCAGTACTTC
13,TRBJ1-2,once,.,TRBV5-1,CASSPGANYGYTF,TGCGCCAGCAGTCCTGGGGCTAACTATGGCTACACCTTC
13,TRBJ2-7,.,.,TRBV9,CASSVGVTYEQYF,TGTGCCAGCAGCGTGGGGGTCACCTACGAGCAGTACTTC
12,TRBJ1-1,few,.,TRBV6-5,CASSSPPGKAFF,TGTGCCAGCAGTTCTCCTCCAGGGAAAGCTTTCTTT
15,TRBJ2-1,.,.,TRBV19,CASSKGGGAYNEQFF,TGTGCCAGTAGTAAGGGGGGAGGCGCCTACAATGAGCAGTTCTTC
16,TRBJ2-3,few,TRBD2,TRBV7-9,CASSSWTSVIPDTQYF,TGTGCCAGCAGCTCCTGGACTAGCGTGATCCCAGATACGCAGTATTTT
16,TRBJ2-6,.,TRBD1,TRBV28,CASSSIQGAGANVLTF,TGTGCCAGCAGTTCCATCCAGGGGGCTGGGGCCAACGTCCTGACTTTC
16,TRBJ2-5,.,.,TRBV4-2,CASSQAGVAREETQYF,TGTGCCAGCAGCCAAGCCGGGGTAGCGAGGGAAGAGACCCAGTACTTC
14,TRBJ1-6,.,.,TRBV30,CAWSSGNNNSPLHF,TGTGCCTGGAGCTCCGGGAATAATAATTCACCCCTCCACTTT
13,TRBJ2-3,.,.,TRBV2,CASTPGKLNTQYF,TGTGCCAGCACTCCCGGGAAACTGAATACGCAGTATTTT
15,TRBJ2-1,.,TRBD2,TRBV28,CASSVHSGLANEQFF,TGTGCCAGCAGTGTTCACTCGGGACTAGCGAATGAGCAGTTCTTC
17,TRBJ2-1,.,TRBD2,TRBV7-3,CASSPVRGLAGRDEQFF,TGTGCCAGCAGCCCCGTTCGGGGACTAGCGGGAAGGGATGAGCAGTTCTTC
16,TRBJ2-1,.,TRBD2,TRBV7-9,CASSPQPGLAPGEQFF,TGTGCCAGCAGCCCCCAACCGGGACTAGCTCCGGGTGAGCAGTTCTTC
14,TRBJ2-5,.,.,TRBV7-7,CASSLGGVQETQYF,TGTGCTAGCAGCTTAGGGGGGGTACAAGAGACCCAGTACTTC
14,TRBJ2-1,few,TRBD1,TRBV7-9,CASSPGTVSDEQFF,TGTGCCAGCAGCCCAGGGACAGTTTCTGATGAGCAGTTCTTC
14,TRBJ1-4,.,TRBD1,TRBV5-1,CASSQQGAREKLFF,TGCGCCAGCAGCCAACAGGGGGCGCGCGAAAAACTGTTTTTT